The 23 T cell receptor beta chains reported below all come from one sample, sequenced in a study of a mutant IDH1 vaccine in newly diagnosed glioma. The time point denotes: week 23, last vaccination. The study gave 300 ug of mutant IDH1 20-mer peptide per vaccine dose, with topical imiquimod. Their antigens remain unidentified. Sequencing was performed with immunoSEQ multiplex PCR; in TCRdb, only in-frame clones are kept and a portion is missing. The sample contains approximately 82,000 clones, 85% of which appear only once. Sequencing was performed on PBMCs, taken from a glioma patient whose treatment included an IDH1 peptide vaccine. The receptors here all came from a woman aged 45-59 years with glioma.

This chain connects TRBV9 to TRBJ2-1; 7 nucleotides line up with TRBD1. There are 15 residues in the CDR3. CDR1 SGDLS and CDR2 YYNGEE come from the germline V gene. Trimming cost V 4 bases and J 2 bases; bases outside gene matches: 6. The CDR3 bases are TGTGCCAGCAGCCCCGGGACAGTAGCCTACAATGAGCAGTTCTTC. Translated: CASSPGTVAYNEQFF.

The genes are TRBV5-1 and TRBJ2-7; 8 positions agree with TRBD2. CDR3 length: 15 amino acids. With 0 bases clipped from V and 0 bases from J, the junction kept 2 bases outside the gene matches. Germline V gene lookup returns CDR1 SGHRS and CDR2 YFSETQ. CDR3 protein: CASSLALAGSYEQYF. As DNA, the CDR3 is TGCGCCAGCAGCTTGGCCCTAGCGGGCTCCTACGAGCAGTACTTC. Full variable domain (remainder filled in from reference TRBV5-1 and TRBJ2-7): KAGVTQTPRYLIKTRGQQVTLSCSPISGHRSVSWYQQTPGQGLQFLFEYFSETQRNKGNFPGRFSGRQFSNSRSEMNVSTLELGDSALYLCASSLALAGSYEQYFGPGTRLTVT.

The chain joins TRBV13 to TRBJ1-2, with TRBD1 matching over 7 bases. Unmatched junction bases numbered 1, after V lost 4 bases and J lost 2 bases. The CDR3 extends over 13 amino acids. The V gene's germline CDR1 is PRHDT and CDR2 FYEKMQ (reference sequence). The CDR3 region has the DNA TGTGCCAGCAGCTGGGGACAGAACTATGGCTACACCTTC. It specifies CASSWGQNYGYTF.

The chain uses TRBV27 and TRBJ2-5; 9 nucleotides line up with TRBD2. The DNA end is a closer match to TRBJ2-7, so the J assignment may be wrong. Germline loops: CDR1 MNHEY, CDR2 SMNVEV (reference sequence). The CDR3 spans 13 residues. CDR3 loop: CATSGLATYEQYF. The CDR3 DNA sequence: TGTGCCACTTCGGGACTAGCAACCTACGAGCAGTACTTC.

This chain joins TRBV6-6 and TRBJ1-3, with D unresolved. The CDR3 is 14 residues long. CDR1 is MNHNY, CDR2 SVGAGI, per germline (reference sequence). Trimming stripped 5 bases from V and 0 bases from J, with 8 bases between. CDR3 bases: TGTGCCAGCAGTGTGGCAGACTCTGGAAACACCATATATTTT. The encoded protein is CASSVADSGNTIYF.

The chain recombines TRBV2 with TRBJ1-6; D is undetermined. CDR1 is SNHLY, CDR2 FYNNEI, per germline. Trimming cost V 6 bases and J 7 bases, with 7 bases left between them. The CDR3 runs to 12 residues. The CDR3 DNA sequence: TGTGCCAGCAGGGGGTTAAATTCACCCCTCCACTTT. Protein product: CASRGLNSPLHF.

V gene TRBV28 combines with J gene TRBJ1-2; 9 bases fit TRBD1. The CDR3 length is 14 residues. In germline, CDR1 is MDHEN, CDR2 SYDVKM. Trimming cost V 7 bases and J 4 bases; bases outside gene matches: 7. In nucleotides, the CDR3 is TGTGCCAGCAACCTGGGACAGGGAAGCTATGGCTACACCTTC. This sequence encodes CASNLGQGSYGYTF.

This clone occurred a few times. J is TRBJ2-1 and V is TRBV11-2, with 9 bases that match TRBD2. CDR1 SGHAT and CDR2 FQNNGV come from the germline V gene. The CDR3 runs to 15 residues. V lost 6 bases to trimming and J lost 7 bases; unmatched junction nucleotides: 10. The CDR3, as DNA: TGTGCCAGCAGTCCCGGCGGGGGGGGATGGAATGAGCAGTTCTTC. Residues: CASSPGGGGWNEQFF.

The sample holds one count of this clone. V gene TRBV5-4 combines with J gene TRBJ2-3, with D tentatively TRBD1 (5 bases). V lost 0 bases and J lost 6, with 14 bases in between. Per germline, CDR1 SGHNT and CDR2 YYREEE (reference sequence). This CDR3 comprises 15 residues. The CDR3 coding sequence is TGTGCCAGCAGCTTGGGACAGTTAGTATCGGATACGCAGTATTTT. This codes for CASSLGQLVSDTQYF.

The rearrangement links TRBV4-1 to TRBJ1-4; tentatively, D is TRBD1 (5 bases). Trimming took off 1 base at V and 7 bases at J, with 13 bases between the two ends. The CDR3 covers 15 residues. Germline values: CDR1 MGHRA, CDR2 YSYEKL. The CDR3 DNA sequence: TGCGCCAGCAGCCAAGGTGGGGCGTGGGGTGAAAAACTGTTTTTT. Translation: CASSQGGAWGEKLFF.

V gene TRBV6-5 combines with J gene TRBJ2-7, with no clear D. Germline V lookup: CDR1 MNHEY, CDR2 SVGAGI. Trimming removed 7 bases from V and 0 bases from J, with 16 bases in between. The CDR3 runs 15 residues. The CDR3 DNA follows: TGTGCCAGCAAAAAGGTGACGACGAGCTCCTACGAGCAGTACTTC. It yields the protein CASKKVTTSSYEQYF.

The CDR3 loop is CASTTTYNEQFF. CDR3 nucleotides: TGTGCCAGCACTACTACCTACAATGAGCAGTTCTTC. This chain joins TRBV27 and TRBJ2-1; D gene unclear. This CDR3 contains 12 residues. Germline V gene data show CDR1 as MNHEY and CDR2 as SMNVEV (reference sequence). The V end lost 7 bases, the J end lost 2 bases, and 6 bases lay between the germline ends.

V gene TRBV19 combines with J gene TRBJ1-5, with a weak D call TRBD1 (6 bases). Germline V gene data show CDR1 as LNHDA and CDR2 as SQIVND (reference sequence). There are 14 residues in the CDR3. V dropped 10 bases and J dropped 1 base, with 14 bases sitting between them. The CDR3 nucleotides are TGTGCCACTTCACGACAGGTGAGCAATCAGCCCCAGCATTTT. It translates to CATSRQVSNQPQHF.

The V call is TRBV27, the J call TRBJ2-5; the match to TRBD1 covers 7 bases. CDR3 size: 16 residues. Trimming at V came to 6 bases and at J to 1 base, leaving 11 bases not matched to a gene. In germline, CDR1 is MNHEY, CDR2 SMNVEV (reference sequence). The CDR3 here is CASSGTDVRGQETQYF. The DNA for the CDR3 is TGTGCCAGCAGCGGGACAGACGTTCGGGGCCAAGAGACCCAGTACTTC.

The genes are TRBV2 and TRBJ2-2; D is unresolved. Trimming took 3 bases from V and 6 from J, leaving 8 bases between them. There are 13 residues in the CDR3. Germline V lookup: CDR1 SNHLY, CDR2 FYNNEI. The CDR3 nucleotides read TGTGCCAGCAGTGAGTTGGGGTCCGGGGAGCTGTTTTTT. It translates to CASSELGSGELFF. Supplemented by reference TRBV2 and TRBJ2-2, the full variable domain reads EPEVTQTPSHQVTQMGQEVILRCVPISNHLYFYWYRQILGQKVEFLVSFYNNEISEKSEIFDDQFSVERPDGSNFTLKIRSTKLEDSAMYFCASSELGSGELFFGEGSRLTVL.

This clone was seen only a few times. The rearrangement joins TRBV27 to TRBJ1-1, with D maybe TRBD1 (5 bases). CDR1 is MNHEY, CDR2 SMNVEV, per germline (reference sequence). CDR3 length equals 13 residues. V was clipped by 8 bases and J by 5 bases, with 15 bases between them. The CDR3 coding sequence is TGTGCCAGCTCTAAGGAGCGGGGGACTGAAGCTTTCTTT. Translated, it gives CASSKERGTEAFF.

J is TRBJ1-5 and V is TRBV11-2; D ambiguous. With 4 bases removed from V and 4 bases from J, the gap between germline ends came to 11 bases. The CDR3 is 14 residues long. CDR1 SGHAT and CDR2 FQNNGV come from the germline V gene. This CDR3 is CASSSDGGNQPQHF. CDR3 DNA: TGTGCCAGCAGCTCCGACGGCGGAAATCAGCCCCAGCATTTT.

V is TRBV15 and J is TRBJ2-1; D unclear. CDR1 LNHNV and CDR2 YYDKDF come from the germline V gene (reference sequence). The length of the CDR3 is 12 residues. Trimming removed 3 bases at V and 8 bases at J, with 8 bases between. The CDR3 protein is CATSRHQYEQFF. DNA for the CDR3: TGTGCCACCAGCAGGCACCAATATGAGCAGTTCTTC.

The rearrangement links TRBV10-2 to TRBJ2-5; 9 nucleotides align to TRBD1. V trimming: 7 bases; J trimming: 5 bases; junction bases outside the gene matches: 8. Germline loops: CDR1 WSHSY, CDR2 SAAADI. The CDR3 runs 14 residues. The CDR3 protein is CASTGTGWGETQYF. The CDR3 nucleotides are TGCGCCAGCACCGGGACAGGGTGGGGGGAGACCCAGTACTTC.

J is TRBJ2-4 and V is TRBV5-1; 9 positions match TRBD2. In germline, CDR1 is SGHRS, CDR2 YFSETQ. J was trimmed by 5 bases and V by 0 bases; bases with no gene match: 6. The CDR3 is 16 residues long. The CDR3 DNA follows: TGCGCCAGCAGCTTGGTTAGCGGGAGAGGCCAAAACATTCAGTACTTC. This sequence encodes CASSLVSGRGQNIQYF.

The genes are TRBV18 and TRBJ2-7; 10 bases are shared with TRBD2. The CDR3 extends over 15 amino acids. Unmatched junction bases numbered 5, after V lost 3 bases and J lost 3 bases. The germline V gene encodes CDR1 KGHSH and CDR2 LQKENI. As DNA, the CDR3 is TGTGCCAGCTCACCTCTAGCGGGAGAGCGCTACGAGCAGTACTTC. Its translation: CASSPLAGERYEQYF.

DNA for the CDR3: TGTGCCAGCACCCTAGGACCGGGGGGCTTTGATGAAAAACTGTTTTTT. This encodes CASTLGPGGFDEKLFF. The chain couples TRBV9 to TRBJ1-4, with D tentatively TRBD1 (6 bases). V lost 6 bases, J lost 6 bases, and 21 bases lay in between. Per the germline V gene, CDR1 is SGDLS and CDR2 is YYNGEE. The CDR3 extends over 16 amino acids.

The gene calls are TRBV7-9 and TRBJ1-4; TRBD1 matches at 7 bases. With 5 bases clipped from V and 0 bases from J, the junction kept 6 bases outside the gene matches. The CDR3 totals 16 residues. Germline V gene lookup returns CDR1 SEHNR and CDR2 FQNEAQ (reference sequence). CDR3 bases: TGTGCCAGCAGCGGGACAGCCCCTGCAACTAATGAAAAACTGTTTTTT. This translates into CASSGTAPATNEKLFF. The variable domain in full, with the rest retrieved from reference TRBV7-9 and TRBJ1-4, is DTGVSQNPRHKITKRGQNVTFRCDPISEHNRLYWYRQTLGQGPEFLTYFQNEAQLEKSRLLSDRFSAERPKGSFSTLEIQRTEQGDSAMYLCASSGTAPATNEKLFFGSGTQLSVL.